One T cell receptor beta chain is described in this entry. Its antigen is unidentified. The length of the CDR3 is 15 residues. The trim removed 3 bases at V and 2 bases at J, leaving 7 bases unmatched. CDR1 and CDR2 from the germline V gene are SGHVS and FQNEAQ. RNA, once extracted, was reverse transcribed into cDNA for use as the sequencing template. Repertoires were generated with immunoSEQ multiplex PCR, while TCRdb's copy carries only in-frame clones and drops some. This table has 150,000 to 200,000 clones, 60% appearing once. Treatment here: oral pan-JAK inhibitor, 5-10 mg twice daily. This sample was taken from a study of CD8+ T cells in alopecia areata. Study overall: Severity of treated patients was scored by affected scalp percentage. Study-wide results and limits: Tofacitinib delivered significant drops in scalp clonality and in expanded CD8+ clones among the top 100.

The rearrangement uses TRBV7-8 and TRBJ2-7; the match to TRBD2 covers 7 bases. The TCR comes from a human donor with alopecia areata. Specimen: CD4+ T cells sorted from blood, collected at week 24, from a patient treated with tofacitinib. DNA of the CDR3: TGTGCCAGCAGCTTGTCCGAGCGGGGACCCTACGAGCAGTACTTC. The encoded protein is CASSLSERGPYEQYF. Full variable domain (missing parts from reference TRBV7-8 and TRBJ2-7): GAGVSQSPRYKVAKRGQDVALRCDPISGHVSLFWYQQALGQGPEFLTYFQNEAQLDKSGLPSDRFFAERPEGSVSTLKIQRTQQEDSAVYLCASSLSERGPYEQYFGPGTRLTVT.